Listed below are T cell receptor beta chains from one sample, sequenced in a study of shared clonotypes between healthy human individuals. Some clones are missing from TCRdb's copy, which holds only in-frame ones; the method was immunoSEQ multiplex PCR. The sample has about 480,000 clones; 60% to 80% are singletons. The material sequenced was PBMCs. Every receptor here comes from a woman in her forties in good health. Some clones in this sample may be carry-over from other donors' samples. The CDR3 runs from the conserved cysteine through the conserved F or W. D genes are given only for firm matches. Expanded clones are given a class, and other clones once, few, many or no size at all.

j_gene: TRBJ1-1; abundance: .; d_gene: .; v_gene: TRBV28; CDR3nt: TGTGCCAGCAGTTTTGGGGGCACCATGAACACTGAAGCTTTCTTT; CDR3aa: CASSFGGTMNTEAFF
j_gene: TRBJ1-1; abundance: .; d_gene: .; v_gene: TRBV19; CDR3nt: TGTGCCAGTAGTGTGGGACTTGGCACTGAAGCTTTCTTT; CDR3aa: CASSVGLGTEAFF
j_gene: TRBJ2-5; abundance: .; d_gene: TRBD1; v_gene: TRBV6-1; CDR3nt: TGTGCCAGCAGTGCGACAGGGGGACAAGAGACCCAGTACTTC; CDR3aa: CASSATGGQETQYF
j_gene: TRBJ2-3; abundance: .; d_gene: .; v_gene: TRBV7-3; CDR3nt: TGTGCCAGCAGCTTAGCGGGATCTGTAACAGATACGCAGTATTTT; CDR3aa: CASSLAGSVTDTQYF
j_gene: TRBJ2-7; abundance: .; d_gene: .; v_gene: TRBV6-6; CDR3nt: TGTGCCAGCAGCCGACGGGGCCGGTACGAGCAGTACTTC; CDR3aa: CASSRRGRYEQYF
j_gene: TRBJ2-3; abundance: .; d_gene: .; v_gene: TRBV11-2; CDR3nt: TGTGCCAGCAGCTCCCGAAAGGAGGCGACAGATACGCAGTATTTT; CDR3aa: CASSSRKEATDTQYF
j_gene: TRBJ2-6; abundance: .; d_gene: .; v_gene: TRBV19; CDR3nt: TGTGCCAGTACGCTAAGGGCTTACGGGGCCAACGTCCTGACTTTC; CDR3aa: CASTLRAYGANVLTF
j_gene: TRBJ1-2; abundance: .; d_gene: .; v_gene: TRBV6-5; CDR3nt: TGTGCCAGCAGTCCGAATTTTGCAGCGAATGGCTACACCTTC; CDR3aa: CASSPNFAANGYTF
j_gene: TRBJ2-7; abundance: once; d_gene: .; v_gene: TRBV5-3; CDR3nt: TGTGCCAGAAGCTTGGGTACACGCATGACGGGGTTTTACGAGCAGTACTTC; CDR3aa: CARSLGTRMTGFYEQYF
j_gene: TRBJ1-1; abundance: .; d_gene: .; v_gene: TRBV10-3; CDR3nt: TGTGCCATCAGTGAGTCTCGCACAAACAGAGAACTCCCAAAGAACACTGAAGCTTTCTTT; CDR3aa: CAISESRTNRELPKNTEAFF
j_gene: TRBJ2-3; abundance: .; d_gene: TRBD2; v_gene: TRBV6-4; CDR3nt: TGTGCCAGCAGTTATGGGCGGGAGGCCACAGATACGCAGTATTTT; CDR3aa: CASSYGREATDTQYF
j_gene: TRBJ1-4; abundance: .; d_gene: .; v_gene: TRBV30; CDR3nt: TGTGCCTGGACCCCGGGTAGGACTAATGAAAAACTGTTTTTT; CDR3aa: CAWTPGRTNEKLFF
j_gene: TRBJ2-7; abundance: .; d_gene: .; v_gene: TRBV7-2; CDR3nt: TGTGCCAGCACCCCATCAGGGGCCTACGAGCAGTACTTC; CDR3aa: CASTPSGAYEQYF
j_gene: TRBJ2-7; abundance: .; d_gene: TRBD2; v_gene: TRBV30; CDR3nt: TGTGCCTGGAACCCGGGGCTAGCGGGAGGCTACGAGCAGTACTTC; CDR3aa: CAWNPGLAGGYEQYF
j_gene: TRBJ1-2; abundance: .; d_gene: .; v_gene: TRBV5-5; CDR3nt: TGTGCCAGCAGCTGGGGGACCCGAGCCCATGGCTACACCTTC; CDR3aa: CASSWGTRAHGYTF
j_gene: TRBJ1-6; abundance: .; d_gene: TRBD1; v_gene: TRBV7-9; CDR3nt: TGTGCCAGCAGTCCGGGACAGAGCTCCTATAATTCACCCCTCCACTTT; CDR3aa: CASSPGQSSYNSPLHF
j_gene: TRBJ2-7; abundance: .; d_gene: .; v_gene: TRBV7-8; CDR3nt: TGTGCCAGCAGCCTGACTCACACCTACGAGCAGTACTTC; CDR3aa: CASSLTHTYEQYF